Shown below are 16 T cell receptor beta chains from a single sample sequenced in a study of persistence of HIV-infected CD4 T cells. No antigens are known for them. An overlapping HIV-1 Gag peptide pool stimulated these cells at roughly 1 ug/peptide/mL. CD40L-negative CD69-negative CD45RO-high memory CD4+ T cells were sorted as populations depleted of antigen-responding cells. The libraries were made with immunoSEQ version 4 in survey mode. The protocol was immunoSEQ multiplex PCR, while the TCRdb copy is restricted to in-frame clones and leaves out a portion. The sample carries around 60,000 clones, over 60% recorded once. Sequenced here: CD4+ T cells sorted from PBMCs after approximately 20-hour stimulation, sampled from a patient who received antiretroviral therapy. The receptors stem from an adult man with HIV who was CMV-seropositive.

The chain recombines TRBV28 with TRBJ2-7; D assignment may be TRBD1 or TRBD2 (5 bases each). The CDR3 extends over 14 amino acids. V was clipped by 3 bases and J by 7 bases, with 16 bases between them. Germline V gene lookup returns CDR1 MDHEN and CDR2 SYDVKM. The CDR3 DNA reads TGTGCCAGCAGTTTCGGGACCCATCTTGTGGAGCAGTACTTC. Protein: CASSFGTHLVEQYF.

The rearrangement joins TRBV10-3 to TRBJ1-4, with D possibly matching TRBD1 (5 bases). Germline CDR1 is ENHRY and CDR2 is SYGVKD. The CDR3 runs to 15 residues. Trimming pared 8 bases from V and 5 bases from J, leaving 18 bases between. CDR3 protein: CAIREGRGENEKLFF. CDR3 coding DNA: TGTGCCATCCGGGAAGGGAGGGGTGAGAATGAAAAACTGTTTTTT.

This clone has a single count. The genes are TRBV6-5 and TRBJ1-4, with 7 bases lining up with TRBD1. CDR1 is MNHEY and CDR2 is SVGAGI in the germline V gene. The J segment lost 5 bases and the V segment lost 6 bases, leaving 6 bases of the junction unmatched. The CDR3 is made up of 14 amino acids. CDR3 DNA sequence: TGTGCCAGCAGCCGCGACAGGGTAAATGAAAAACTGTTTTTT. It encodes CASSRDRVNEKLFF.

This clone is labeled as medium-sized. The gene calls are TRBV19 and TRBJ2-3, with D unclear. CDR1 LNHDA and CDR2 SQIVND come from the germline V gene (reference sequence). V shed 10 bases and J shed 2 bases, with 7 bases lying between them. CDR3 size: 11 residues. CDR3 sequence (DNA): TGTGCCACCTCCGTCACAGATACGCAGTATTTT. This gives the protein CATSVTDTQYF.

V and J are TRBV28 and TRBJ1-2, with a weak D call TRBD1 (5 bases). The ends were cut back, 6 bases at V and 4 bases at J, with 15 bases in the middle. The CDR3 totals 14 residues. Germline CDR1 is MDHEN and CDR2 is SYDVKM. This CDR3 reads CASRWGGLSYGYTF. In nucleotides, the CDR3 is TGTGCCAGCAGGTGGGGCGGATTGAGCTATGGCTACACCTTC.

The chain has TRBV19 and TRBJ1-1; tentative D call: TRBD1 (6 bases). This CDR3 region has 14 residues. Looked up from germline, CDR1 is LNHDA and CDR2 is SQIVND (reference sequence). V was shortened by 5 bases and J by 5 bases, with 15 bases between the two germline ends. In nucleotides, the CDR3 is TGTGCCAGTAGTGGGGACACCCGAAGGACTGAAGCTTTCTTT. Translated: CASSGDTRRTEAFF.

V gene TRBV10-3 combines with J gene TRBJ2-7, with unresolved D. Germline V gene sequence: CDR1 ENHRY, CDR2 SYGVKD. V was cut by 3 bases and J by 2 bases, with 8 bases left in between. The CDR3 is made up of 13 amino acids. Here the CDR3 reads CAISDSKAYEQYF. Here the CDR3 DNA reads TGTGCCATCAGTGACAGCAAGGCCTACGAGCAGTACTTC.

The chain joins TRBV15 to TRBJ1-1; no clear D gene. Germline assignment: CDR1 LNHNV and CDR2 YYDKDF (reference sequence). CDR3 size: 15 residues. Trimming took 0 bases from V and 1 from J, leaving 9 bases between them. CDR3 nucleotides: TGTGCCACCAGCAGAGATAATCGGCCGAACACTGAAGCTTTCTTT. Its protein product is CATSRDNRPNTEAFF.

This clone was counted between two and nine times. V usage is TRBV19 and J usage is TRBJ1-3; D remains unclear. The germline CDR1 and CDR2 sequences are LNHDA and SQIVND (reference sequence). Trimming took off 9 bases at V and 7 bases at J, with 19 bases between the two ends. This CDR3 is built from 14 residues. This chain's CDR3 is CASRAYTDGNTIYF. CDR3 coding DNA: TGTGCCAGCCGCGCGTATACAGACGGCAACACCATATATTTT.

The rearrangement links TRBV6-1 to TRBJ1-1; D is possibly TRBD1 (5 bases). This CDR3 spans 13 amino acids. Germline V gives CDR1 MNHNS, CDR2 SASEGT. The germline V and J ends were trimmed by 2 bases and 11 bases, with 15 bases remaining between them. The CDR3 DNA sequence: TGTGCCAGCAGTGAACTAAGGGGAAAAGGTGCTTTCTTT. Translating it yields CASSELRGKGAFF.

The rearrangement joins TRBV20-1 to TRBJ1-6; D may be TRBD1 (5 bases). Germline CDR1 and CDR2: DFQATT and SNEGSKA (reference sequence). The CDR3 consists of 17 residues. V shed 3 bases and J shed 7 bases, with 22 bases lying between them. The CDR3 protein is CSASDRVRGVRNSPLHF. Here the CDR3 DNA reads TGCAGTGCTAGTGATAGGGTGCGGGGGGTAAGGAATTCACCCCTCCACTTT.

The rearrangement joins TRBV4-1 to TRBJ2-1, with 10 nucleotides matching TRBD2. The V gene end was trimmed by 1 base and the J gene end by 8 bases; junction bases not matched to a gene: 8. From germline, CDR1 is MGHRA and CDR2 YSYEKL. This CDR3 is built from 16 residues. CDR3 protein: CASSQGRLAGGYEQFF. For the CDR3, the DNA is TGCGCCAGCAGCCAAGGGAGGTTAGCGGGGGGCTATGAGCAGTTCTTC.

The chain carries TRBV28 and TRBJ1-1, with D unclear. There are 20 residues in the CDR3. The germline V gene encodes CDR1 MDHEN and CDR2 SYDVKM. V was clipped by 1 base and J by 3 bases, with 27 bases between them. Here the CDR3 DNA reads TGTGCCAGCAGTTTATTCCTAAGGAGAGGAGTGGCGAGTCGGGACACTGAAGCTTTCTTT. Residues: CASSLFLRRGVASRDTEAFF.

The chain recombines TRBV27 with TRBJ1-6, with 9 positions matching TRBD1. This CDR3 has 14 amino acids. Germline V CDR1 and CDR2: MNHEY, SMNVEV (reference sequence). The J segment lost 8 bases and the V segment lost 6 bases, leaving 5 bases of the junction unmatched. CDR3 nucleotides: TGTGCCAGCAGCCGGGACAGGGACTATTCACCCCTCCACTTT. The encoded protein is CASSRDRDYSPLHF.

The rearrangement joins TRBV18 to TRBJ2-3; the match to TRBD2 covers 8 bases. The J segment lost 0 bases and the V segment lost 6 bases, leaving 8 bases of the junction unmatched. CDR1 and CDR2 (germline): KGHSH, LQKENI. This CDR3 contains 16 residues. CDR3 protein: CASSPRAGGSTDTQYF. CDR3 in DNA: TGTGCCAGCTCCCCCAGGGCGGGGGGTAGCACAGATACGCAGTATTTT.

V and J are TRBV3-1 (or the pseudogene TRBV3-2) and TRBJ1-6; a weak D match, TRBD1 (6 bases). The germline V gene encodes CDR1 LGHDT and CDR2 YNNKEL (reference sequence). This CDR3 spans 14 amino acids. The germline V and J ends were trimmed by 1 base and 10 bases, with 11 bases remaining between them. The CDR3: CASSQGGGHSPLHF. CDR3 bases: TGTGCCAGCAGCCAAGGGGGGGGACACTCACCCCTCCACTTT.